The clone carrying this TCR beta chain was recorded only once. Trimming left V 0 bases short and J 11 bases short, with 11 bases between. Germline CDR1 is LNHNV and CDR2 is YYDKDF (reference sequence). The CDR3 covers 13 residues. The data belong to a study of blood T cell repertoires in COVID-19. How the authors handled the data: Amplified reference gene primers provided the basis for estimating nucleated cell counts. TCRdb's table, derived via immunoSEQ multiplex PCR, lists solely in-frame clones and lacks some. The DNA gave D and trimming, while V, J and clone size come from that table. The table lists around 320,000 clones, roughly 90% of them singletons.

The origin of this receptor is a woman between 18 and 30 years old with acute COVID-19. The sequencing input was PBMCs or T cells enriched from blood (not recorded which). The chain links TRBV15 to TRBJ1-5, with D possibly TRBD1 on 5 matching bases. The CDR3 protein is CATSREAGRTQHF. CDR3 coding DNA: TGTGCCACCAGCAGAGAGGCAGGGAGGACCCAGCATTTT. Full variable domain (missing parts from reference TRBV15 and TRBJ1-5): DAMVIQNPRYQVTQFGKPVTLSCSQTLNHNVMYWYQQKSSQAPKLLFHYYDKDFNNEADTPDNFQSRRPNTSFCFLDIRSPGLGDTAMYLCATSREAGRTQHFGDGTRLSIL.